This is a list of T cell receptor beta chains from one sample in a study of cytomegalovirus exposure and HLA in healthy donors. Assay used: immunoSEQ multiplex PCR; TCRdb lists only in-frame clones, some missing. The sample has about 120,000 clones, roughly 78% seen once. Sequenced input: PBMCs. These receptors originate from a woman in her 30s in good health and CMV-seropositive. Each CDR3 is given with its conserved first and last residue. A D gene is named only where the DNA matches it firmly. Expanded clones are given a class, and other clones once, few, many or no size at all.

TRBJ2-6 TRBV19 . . CASRPSAGRKAGANVLTF
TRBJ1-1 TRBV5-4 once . CASSWTGVF
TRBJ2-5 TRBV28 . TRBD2 CASSFGGVGETQYF
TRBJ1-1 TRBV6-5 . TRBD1 CASSLRTGAGTEAFF
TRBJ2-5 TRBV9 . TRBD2 CASSRGGWETQYF
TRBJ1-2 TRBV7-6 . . CASSLGAGYGYTF
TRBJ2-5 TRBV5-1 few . CASCTSVSQETQYF
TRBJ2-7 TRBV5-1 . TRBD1 CASSLQVPGQGAEQYF
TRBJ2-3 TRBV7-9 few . CASRGLKTVTDTQYF
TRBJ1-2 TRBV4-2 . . CASSQDRRGWYGYTF
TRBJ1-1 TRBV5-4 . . CASKQAPPAAEAFF
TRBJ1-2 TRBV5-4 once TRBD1 CASSLKGQGLSGYGYTF
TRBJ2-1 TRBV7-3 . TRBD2 CASSPNSGEGGNEQFF
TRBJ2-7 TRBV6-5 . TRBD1 CASSYRGHSYEQYF
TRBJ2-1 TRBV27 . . CASGRGNYNEQFF
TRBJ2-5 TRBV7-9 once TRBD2 CSSSLAASGGALETQYF
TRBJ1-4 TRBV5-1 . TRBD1 CASSSGQGADEKLFF
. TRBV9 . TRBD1 CASSVMGQGNEQYF
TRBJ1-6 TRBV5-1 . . CASSLGTGSGSPLHF
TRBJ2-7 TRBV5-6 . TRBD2 CASSISGGAFHEQYF
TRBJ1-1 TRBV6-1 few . CASTLGSTEAFF
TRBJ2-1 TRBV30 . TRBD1 CAWINRGHSYNEQFF
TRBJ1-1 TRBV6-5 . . CASSSITGTEAFF
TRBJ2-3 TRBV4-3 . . CASSQVMYTDTQYF
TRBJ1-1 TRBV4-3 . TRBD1 CASSRFPLGQTNTEAFF
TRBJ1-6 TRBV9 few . CASSGAKSPLHF
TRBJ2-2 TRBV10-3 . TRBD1 CAISGTSGTGANTGELFF
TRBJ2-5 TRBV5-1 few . CASSLEGGGETQYF
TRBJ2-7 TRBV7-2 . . CASSESLYEQYF
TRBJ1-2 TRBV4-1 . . CASSQEIGVGYGYTF
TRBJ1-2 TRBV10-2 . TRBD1 CASSDRGLNGYTF
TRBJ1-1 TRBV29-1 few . CSVDMNTEAFF
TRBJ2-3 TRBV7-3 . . CASSPRAGAGNTQYF
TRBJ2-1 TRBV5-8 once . CASMAQFF
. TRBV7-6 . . CASSLVPGRNTGELFF
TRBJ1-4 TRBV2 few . CASSPTRNPGPNEKLFF
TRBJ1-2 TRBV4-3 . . CASSQVGRLNYGYTF